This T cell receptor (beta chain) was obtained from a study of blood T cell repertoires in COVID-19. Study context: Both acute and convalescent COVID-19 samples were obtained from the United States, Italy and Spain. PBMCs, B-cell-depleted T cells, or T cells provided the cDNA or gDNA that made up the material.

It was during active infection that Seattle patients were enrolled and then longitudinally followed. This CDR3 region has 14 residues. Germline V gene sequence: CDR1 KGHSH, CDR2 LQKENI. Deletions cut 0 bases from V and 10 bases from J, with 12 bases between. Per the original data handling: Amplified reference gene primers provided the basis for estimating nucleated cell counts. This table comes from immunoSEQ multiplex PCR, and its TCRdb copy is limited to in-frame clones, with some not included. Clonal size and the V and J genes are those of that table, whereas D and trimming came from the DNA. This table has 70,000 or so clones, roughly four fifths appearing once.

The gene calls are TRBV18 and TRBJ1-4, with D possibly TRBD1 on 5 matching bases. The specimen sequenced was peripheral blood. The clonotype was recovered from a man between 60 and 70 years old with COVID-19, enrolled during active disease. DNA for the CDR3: TGTGCCAGCTCACCACCTGTTAGCGGGGCAAAACTGTTTTTT. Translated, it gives CASSPPVSGAKLFF.